The 18 T cell receptor beta chains presented below share a single source sample, sequenced in a study of T cells after yellow fever vaccination (dated by TCRdb to the late 2010s). The receptor library was made with 5' RACE. For sequencing, an Illumina HiSeq 2500 was employed. TCRdb ran its own pipeline on the public reads, namely fastp trimming at Q25 and MiXCR clone calling, and kept in-frame beta chains. CDR3 protein sequences are deduplicated, and each keeps its most common genes and DNA. The sample has approximately 90,000 distinct CDR3 sequences on record, roughly 15% of them singletons. 20% to 25% of the sample goes to the ten largest clones. This specimen's treatment or condition label, interpreted: live attenuated yellow fever vaccine strain. The starting material was CD8+ T cells not binding an NS4B(214-222) dextramer, sorted from PBMCs, obtained approximately 22 days after the first yellow fever vaccination. Taken with the paper, the label for cell subset or site translates to: NS4B epitope dextramer-negative CD8 T cells. Receptor source: a man aged 18 to 29 who received the YFV17D yellow fever vaccine.

The rearrangement uses TRBV5-1 and TRBJ2-7; perhaps TRBD2 as D (5 bases). Germline V gene lookup returns CDR1 SGHRS and CDR2 YFSETQ. Trimming shortened V by 4 bases and J by 2 bases, and 16 bases separated the two germline ends. This CDR3 has 15 residues. The CDR3 region has the DNA TGCGCCAGCAGCCCCGGGGATCCAGCGGCCTACGAGCAGTACGTC. Translating it yields CASSPGDPAAYEQYV.

J is TRBJ2-3 and V is TRBV16; D possibly corresponds to TRBD2 (5 bases). The CDR3 spans 15 residues. V was cut by 4 bases and J by 0 bases, with 11 bases left in between. CDR1 is KGHSY and CDR2 is FQNENV in the germline V gene. DNA of the CDR3: TGTGCCAGCAGCCCTGCTAGCCAGAGCACAGATACGCAGTATTTT. Residues: CASSPASQSTDTQYF.

This clonotype was seen a few times. V is TRBV4-1 and J is TRBJ2-5; TRBD1 matches at 7 bases. The CDR3 loop spans 17 amino acids. V lost 3 bases and J lost 2; bases outside the gene matches: 12. CDR1 and CDR2 from the germline V gene are MGHRA and YSYEKL. The CDR3 nucleotides read TGCGCCAGCAGCCATCAAGGTCCGGGGACAGAACAAGAGACCCAGTACTTC. This translates into CASSHQGPGTEQETQYF.

This chain connects TRBV9 to TRBJ2-5; the D gene is possibly TRBD2 (7 bases). CDR1 and CDR2 from the germline V gene are SGDLS and YYNGEE. The CDR3 contains 16 residues. V shed 0 bases and J shed 3 bases, with 15 bases lying between them. As DNA, the CDR3 is TGTGCCAGCAGCGTAGTGGAGGGGGGGCTCGAAGAGACCCAGTACTTC. As protein: CASSVVEGGLEETQYF.

The chain carries TRBV4-3 and TRBJ1-1; D is ambiguous. The CDR3 runs 15 residues. Trimming took 0 bases from V and 12 from J, leaving 20 bases between them. Germline CDR1 reads LGHNA; CDR2 reads YSLEER. CDR3 residues: CASSQDTSTTYSTFF. The CDR3 DNA follows: TGCGCCAGCAGCCAAGATACCTCGACGACCTATTCAACTTTCTTT.

This clonotype was seen more than once but under ten times. The V call is TRBV6-5, the J call TRBJ2-2; 9 bases are a match to TRBD2. V lost 0 bases to trimming and J lost 1 base; unmatched junction nucleotides: 3. This CDR3 is built from 17 residues. Germline V gives CDR1 MNHEY, CDR2 SVGAGI. The CDR3 spells CASSYSQLAGNTGELFF. The DNA of the CDR3 is TGTGCCAGCAGTTACTCACAACTAGCGGGGAACACCGGGGAGCTGTTTTTT.

The rearrangement links TRBV28 to TRBJ2-7; TRBD1 matches at 8 bases. CDR1 MDHEN and CDR2 SYDVKM come from the germline V gene. V was clipped by 6 bases and J by 3 bases; unmatched bases: 7. The CDR3 totals 14 residues. CDR3 residues: CASRPQGAVYEQYV. The CDR3 DNA reads as TGTGCCAGCAGGCCCCAGGGGGCGGTCTACGAGCAGTACGTC.

The V call is TRBV4-2, the J call TRBJ2-1; D unclear. This CDR3 region has 11 residues. Germline CDR1 LGHNA, CDR2 YNFKEQ. With 3 bases removed from V and 9 bases from J, the gap between germline ends came to 6 bases. The CDR3 protein is CASSQGIEQFF. Written as DNA, the CDR3 is TGTGCCAGCAGCCAGGGCATTGAGCAGTTCTTC.

This clonotype was recorded a few times. The chain links TRBV27 to TRBJ1-2, with no clear D. CDR1 and CDR2 (germline): MNHEY, SMNVEV (reference sequence). This CDR3 contains 15 residues. The ends were cut back, 3 bases at V and 1 base at J, with 12 bases in the middle. The CDR3 DNA is TGTGCCAGCAGTTTTTTTCACGGGATTAACTATGGCTACACCTTC. Encoded protein: CASSFFHGINYGYTF.

This clonotype appeared a few times. V gene TRBV21-1 combines with J gene TRBJ2-7; the DNA was not compared with TRBD1, the D call given in the table. TRBV21-1 is annotated as a pseudogene. CDR3 length: 15 residues. The DNA for the CDR3 is TGTGCCAGGTCAAACAGACAGTCATCATCCTACGAGCAGTACTTC. Residues: CARSNRQSSSYEQYF.

This chain uses TRBV28 with TRBJ2-4; D remains unclear. The CDR3 is 14 amino acids. Trimming left V 6 bases short and J 2 bases short, with 11 bases between. Germline V lookup: CDR1 MDHEN, CDR2 SYDVKM. CDR3 DNA sequence: TGTGCCAGCAGGACAAGGGAACCCAAAAACATTCAGTACTTC. This translates into CASRTREPKNIQYF.

This clonotype has only a few counts. The CDR3 sequence: CASSGAGSYEQYF. CDR3 coding DNA: TGTGCCAGCAGTGGGGCAGGGAGCTACGAGCAGTACTTC. The V and J genes are TRBV2 and TRBJ2-7; D possibly matches TRBD1 or TRBD2 (5 bases each). Germline V gene sequence: CDR1 SNHLY, CDR2 FYNNEI. This CDR3 is built from 13 residues. Deletions cut 4 bases from V and 3 bases from J, with 10 bases between.

This chain connects TRBV20-1 to TRBJ1-2; 7 bases align to TRBD1. The CDR3 spans 14 residues. Per the germline V gene, CDR1 is DFQATT and CDR2 is SNEGSKA (reference sequence). The V segment lost 2 bases and the J segment 2 bases; nucleotides outside the gene matches: 5. The CDR3 DNA sequence: TGCAGTGCTAGAACCGGGACAGAAAACTATGGCTACACCTTC. Translating gives CSARTGTENYGYTF.

This sequence joins TRBV12-3 or TRBV12-4 and TRBJ1-2, with TRBD1 matching over 7 bases. The CDR3 is 14 amino acids. V lost 1 base and J lost 8; bases outside the gene matches: 7. The CDR3 sequence is CASSLVIGGWGYTF. CDR3 nucleotide sequence: TGTGCCAGCAGTTTAGTTATAGGGGGCTGGGGCTACACCTTC.

This clonotype was counted only a few times. V and J are TRBV5-1 and TRBJ2-7, with D possibly matching TRBD2 (5 bases). Germline V CDR1 and CDR2: SGHRS, YFSETQ. CDR3 length equals 14 residues. Trimming shortened V by 0 bases and J by 2 bases, and 9 bases separated the two germline ends. The CDR3, as DNA: TGCGCCAGCAGCTTGGGGGAGAGACCCTACGAGCAGTACTTC. Protein sequence: CASSLGERPYEQYF. The full variable domain, completed using reference TRBV5-1 and TRBJ2-7, is KAGVTQTPRYLIKTRGQQVTLSCSPISGHRSVSWYQQTPGQGLQFLFEYFSETQRNKGNFPGRFSGRQFSNSRSEMNVSTLELGDSALYLCASSLGERPYEQYFGPGTRLTVT.

This chain uses TRBV6-5 with TRBJ2-2; D not certain. Trimming took 7 bases from V and 5 from J, leaving 8 bases between them. This CDR3 contains 12 residues. The germline V gene has CDR1 MNHEY and CDR2 SVGAGI. CDR3 sequence reads: CASIDGTGELFF. CDR3 nucleotides: TGTGCCAGCATCGATGGAACCGGGGAGCTGTTTTTT.

This clonotype was observed a handful of times. The J gene is TRBJ2-7, the V gene TRBV5-1; 9 positions match TRBD1. CDR1 is SGHRS, CDR2 YFSETQ, per germline. Trimming at V came to 3 bases and at J to 7 bases, leaving 5 bases not matched to a gene. The CDR3 has 13 residues. CDR3: CASSWGQGREQYV. CDR3 sequence (DNA): TGCGCCAGCAGCTGGGGACAGGGTCGTGAGCAGTACGTC.

By proportion, this clonotype is medium-sized. The rearrangement joins TRBV5-1 to TRBJ2-5; the D gene is possibly TRBD2 (5 bases). Germline-derived CDR1 and CDR2 are SGHRS and YFSETQ. Trimming took 0 bases from V and 3 from J, leaving 6 bases between them. There are 13 residues in the CDR3. CDR3 sequence: CASSLGRKETQYF. The CDR3 coding sequence is TGCGCCAGCAGCTTGGGGAGGAAAGAGACCCAGTACTTC.